The 13 T cell receptor beta chains in this list originate from one sample, sequenced in a study of blood T cell repertoires in COVID-19. Using immunoSEQ multiplex PCR, the repertoire was profiled, and TCRdb retains in-frame clones only, with some absent. The sample holds about 140,000 clones, just under 85% seen once. What was sequenced was PBMCs or T cells enriched from blood (not recorded which). The receptors originated from a woman aged 45-65 years with acute COVID-19.

This clone came up a few times. The chain is built from TRBV29-1 and TRBJ2-2; the match to TRBD2 covers 13 bases. The germline V gene encodes CDR1 SQVTM and CDR2 ANQGSEA. Trimming at V came to 5 bases and at J to 6 bases, leaving 3 bases not matched to a gene. This CDR3 has 14 amino acids. The CDR3 loop reads CSVSGLAGSGELFF. The CDR3 DNA follows: TGCAGCGTTTCGGGACTAGCGGGATCCGGGGAGCTGTTTTTT.

This rearrangement joins TRBV6-5 to TRBJ1-1, with D possibly being TRBD1 (6 bases). The CDR3 contains 14 residues. Trimming pared 6 bases from V and 4 bases from J, leaving 15 bases between. From germline, CDR1 is MNHEY and CDR2 SVGAGI. CDR3 loop: CASSSRGSATEAFF. CDR3 coding DNA: TGTGCCAGCAGCTCCAGGGGTTCCGCCACTGAAGCTTTCTTT.

V usage is TRBV4-2 and J usage is TRBJ2-7; 9 bases match TRBD2. The CDR3 length is 14 residues. The germline V gene has CDR1 LGHNA and CDR2 YNFKEQ. The junction had 3 bases not matched to a gene; V was cut back by 3 bases and J by 3 bases. The CDR3 here is CASSQASGIYEQYF. In DNA, the CDR3 is TGTGCCAGCAGCCAGGCTAGCGGGATCTACGAGCAGTACTTC.

This clone has just a few counts. The chain carries TRBV25-1 and TRBJ1-1; TRBD1 matches 9 bases. CDR1 and CDR2 (germline): MGHDK, SYGVNS. The J segment lost 8 bases and the V segment lost 8 bases, leaving 3 bases of the junction unmatched. This CDR3 is 11 amino acids long. The CDR3 nucleotides are TGTGCCAGCGGACAGGGGCCAGAAGCTTTCTTT. This codes for CASGQGPEAFF.

The chain recombines TRBV5-6 with TRBJ1-5; TRBD1 might be the D (5 bases). CDR3 length: 14 residues. V shed 4 bases and J shed 4 bases, with 12 bases lying between them. Germline V gene sequence: CDR1 SGHDT, CDR2 YYEEEE. CDR3: CASSRRGVNQPQHF. CDR3 DNA sequence: TGTGCCAGCAGCCGGCGGGGGGTGAATCAGCCCCAGCATTTT.

This CDR3 is CASRRDSNYEQYF. The CDR3 bases are TGTGCCAGCAGGCGGGACTCGAACTACGAGCAGTACTTC. The V call is TRBV11-1, the J call TRBJ2-7; maybe TRBD2 (6 bases). Germline loops: CDR1 SGHAT, CDR2 FQDESV (reference sequence). The CDR3 has 13 residues. V was cut by 6 bases and J by 3 bases, with 12 bases left in between.

This clone occurred a few times. The gene calls are TRBV19 and TRBJ1-2, with TRBD1 matching over 10 bases. V shed 9 bases, J shed 8 bases, and the junction held 6 bases outside the gene matches. This CDR3 contains 12 residues. Germline V gives CDR1 LNHDA, CDR2 SQIVND (reference sequence). DNA of the CDR3: TGTGCCAGCCGGACAGGGGGGAAGGGCTACACCTTC. This encodes CASRTGGKGYTF.

This clone was found a few times. This chain links TRBV15 with TRBJ2-7, with 7 bases identical to TRBD2. The junction had 3 bases not matched to a gene; V was cut back by 1 base and J by 3 bases. This CDR3 is built from 14 residues. The germline V gene encodes CDR1 LNHNV and CDR2 YYDKDF (reference sequence). This chain's CDR3 is CATSRGLAGYEQYF. The DNA for the CDR3 is TGTGCCACCAGCAGAGGACTAGCAGGCTACGAGCAGTACTTC.

The V call is TRBV4-3, the J call TRBJ2-1; 7 nucleotides agree with TRBD2. The CDR3 has 17 residues. The junction had 10 bases not matched to a gene; V was cut back by 0 bases and J by 5 bases. Per germline, CDR1 LGHNA and CDR2 YSLEER. The CDR3: CASSQEMGGSLDNEQFF. The CDR3, as DNA: TGCGCCAGCAGCCAAGAGATGGGCGGGAGTCTTGACAATGAGCAGTTCTTC.

The chain couples TRBV29-1 to TRBJ1-4; TRBD1 might be the D (5 bases). CDR1 SQVTM and CDR2 ANQGSEA come from the germline V gene. This CDR3 contains 14 residues. The germline V and J ends were trimmed by 3 bases and 10 bases, with 18 bases remaining between them. The CDR3: CSVEQGGAPGKLFF. In DNA, the CDR3 is TGCAGCGTTGAGCAGGGAGGTGCCCCCGGAAAACTGTTTTTT.

This chain uses TRBV6-2 or TRBV6-3 with TRBJ2-7; D call uncertain. CDR3 length: 15 residues. CDR1 and CDR2 (germline): MNHEY, SVGEGT. Trimming removed 2 bases at V and 0 bases at J, with 11 bases between. CDR3 DNA: TGTGCCAGCAGTTACGTGGCAAGGAGCTCCTACGAGCAGTACTTC. This codes for CASSYVARSSYEQYF.

This chain uses TRBV13 with TRBJ2-7; 7 bases line up with TRBD1. The CDR3 length is 14 residues. Looked up from germline, CDR1 is PRHDT and CDR2 is FYEKMQ (reference sequence). Losses at the gene ends were 3 bases for V and 3 bases for J; bases not matched to a gene: 5. CDR3 in amino acids: CASSFTGVDYEQYF. The DNA of the CDR3 is TGTGCCAGCAGCTTCACAGGGGTCGACTACGAGCAGTACTTC. Filled out from reference TRBV13 and TRBJ2-7, the complete variable domain reads AAGVIQSPRHLIKEKRETATLKCYPIPRHDTVYWYQQGPGQDPQFLISFYEKMQSDKGSIPDRFSAQQFSDYHSELNMSSLELGDSALYFCASSFTGVDYEQYFGPGTRLTVT.

This sequence joins TRBV2 and TRBJ1-5; D is uncertain. V was cut by 4 bases and J by 4 bases, with 11 bases left in between. The CDR3 spans 14 residues. CDR1 and CDR2 (germline): SNHLY, FYNNEI. The CDR3, as DNA: TGTGCCAGCAGTGGCCCCTTAGCAAATCAGCCCCAGCATTTT. Residues: CASSGPLANQPQHF.